The source of this T cell receptor (beta chain) is a study of T cell changes during pregnancy in multiple sclerosis. The repertoire was sequenced with immunoSEQ multiplex PCR; TCRdb's copy has only in-frame clones and lacks some. This table holds 100,000 to 150,000 clones, roughly 92% found once. J was trimmed by 8 bases and V by 2 bases; bases with no gene match: 7. Germline CDR1 and CDR2: MNHNS and SASEGT. The CDR3 extends over 15 amino acids. The specimen was peripheral blood, collected before pregnancy. The rearrangement links TRBV6-1 to TRBJ2-1; 9 bases align to TRBD2. The TCR sequence derives from a female donor with multiple sclerosis, enrolled in a pregnancy study. The chain's CDR3 is CASSERRGGADEQFF. In nucleotides, the CDR3 is TGTGCCAGCAGTGAAAGGCGGGGGGGGGCGGATGAGCAGTTCTTC.